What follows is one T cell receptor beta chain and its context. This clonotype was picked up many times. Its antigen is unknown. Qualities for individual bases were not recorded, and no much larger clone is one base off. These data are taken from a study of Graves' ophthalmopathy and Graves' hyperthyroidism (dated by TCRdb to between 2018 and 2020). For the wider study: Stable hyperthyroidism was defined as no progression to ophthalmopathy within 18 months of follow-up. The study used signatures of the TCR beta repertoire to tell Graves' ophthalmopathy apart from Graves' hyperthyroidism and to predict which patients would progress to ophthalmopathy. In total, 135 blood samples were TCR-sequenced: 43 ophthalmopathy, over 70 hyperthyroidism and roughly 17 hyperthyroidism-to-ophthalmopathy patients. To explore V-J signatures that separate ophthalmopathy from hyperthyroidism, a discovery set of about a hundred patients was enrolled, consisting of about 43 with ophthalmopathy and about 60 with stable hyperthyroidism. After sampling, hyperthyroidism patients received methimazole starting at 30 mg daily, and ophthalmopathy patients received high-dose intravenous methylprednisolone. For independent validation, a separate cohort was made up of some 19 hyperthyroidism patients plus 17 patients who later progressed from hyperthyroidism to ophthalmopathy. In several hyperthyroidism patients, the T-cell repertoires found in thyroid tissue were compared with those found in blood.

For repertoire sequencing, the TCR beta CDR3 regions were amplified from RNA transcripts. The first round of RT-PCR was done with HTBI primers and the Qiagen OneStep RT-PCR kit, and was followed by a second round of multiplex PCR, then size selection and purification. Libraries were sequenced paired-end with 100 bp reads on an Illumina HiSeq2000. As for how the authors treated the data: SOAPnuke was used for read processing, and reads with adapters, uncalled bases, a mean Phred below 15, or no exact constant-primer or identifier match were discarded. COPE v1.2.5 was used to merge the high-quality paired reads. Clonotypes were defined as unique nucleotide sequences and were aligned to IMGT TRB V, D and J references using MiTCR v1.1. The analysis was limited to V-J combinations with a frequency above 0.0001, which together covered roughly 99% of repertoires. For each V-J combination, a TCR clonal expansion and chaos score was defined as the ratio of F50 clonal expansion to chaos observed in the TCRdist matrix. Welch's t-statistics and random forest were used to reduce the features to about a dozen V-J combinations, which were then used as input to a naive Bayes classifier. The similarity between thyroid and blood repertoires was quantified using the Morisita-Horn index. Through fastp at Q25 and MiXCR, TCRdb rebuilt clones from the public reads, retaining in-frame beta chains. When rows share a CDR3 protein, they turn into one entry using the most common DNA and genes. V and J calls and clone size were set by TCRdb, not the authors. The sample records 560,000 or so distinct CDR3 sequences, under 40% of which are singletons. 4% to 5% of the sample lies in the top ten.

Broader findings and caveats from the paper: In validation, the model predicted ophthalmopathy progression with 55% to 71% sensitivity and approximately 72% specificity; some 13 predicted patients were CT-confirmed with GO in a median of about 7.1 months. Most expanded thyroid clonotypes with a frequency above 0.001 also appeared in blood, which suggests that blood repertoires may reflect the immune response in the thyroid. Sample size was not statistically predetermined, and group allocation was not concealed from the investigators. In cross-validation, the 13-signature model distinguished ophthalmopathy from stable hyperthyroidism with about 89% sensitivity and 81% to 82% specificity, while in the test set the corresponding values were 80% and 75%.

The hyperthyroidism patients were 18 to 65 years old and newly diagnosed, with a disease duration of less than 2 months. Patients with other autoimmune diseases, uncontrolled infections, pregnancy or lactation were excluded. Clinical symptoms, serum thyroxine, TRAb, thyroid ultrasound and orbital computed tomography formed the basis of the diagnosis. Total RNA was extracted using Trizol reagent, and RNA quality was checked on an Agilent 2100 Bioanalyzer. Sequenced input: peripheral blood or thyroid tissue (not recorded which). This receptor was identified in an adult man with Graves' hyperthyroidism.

The CDR3 is CSASGPVQPQHF. Here is the DNA: TGCAGTGCTAGTGGTCCGGTACAGCCCCAGCATTTT. Here the chain combines TRBV20-1 and TRBJ1-5, with no reliable assignment of the D segment. The cysteine opens and the phenylalanine closes a CDR3 of 12 amino acids. The CDR3 DNA has 36 bases and is translated from base 1. Deletion took 3 bases off V and 7 bases off J, with a span of 10 bases between the germline ends. Based on the germline V gene (reference sequence), the CDR1 and CDR2 sequences are DFQATT and SNEGSKA.